Listed below are T cell receptor beta chains from one sample, sequenced in a study of cytomegalovirus exposure and HLA in healthy donors. Produced via immunoSEQ multiplex PCR; TCRdb's table is partial and in-frame only. Of some 120,000 clones listed, around three quarters are singletons. Sequenced: PBMCs. The receptors here all came from a woman aged 50 to 60 in good health and CMV-seronegative. The CDR3 runs from the conserved cysteine through the conserved F or W. The D gene is left open where the match is weak. Size is stated for part of the rows, as once, few or many counts, or as a class when the clone is expanded.

j_call clone_size v_call d_call cdr3_nt cdr3_aa
TRBJ2-1 few TRBV25-1 TRBD2 TGTGCCAGCAGTGACCCTAAGACCGGGACTAGCAGTGAGCAGTTCTTC CASSDPKTGTSSEQFF
TRBJ2-1 - TRBV5-4 TRBD2 TGTGCCAGCAGCTTAGTGGGTAGCGGGAGGTACAATGAGCAGTTCTTC CASSLVGSGRYNEQFF
TRBJ1-1 few TRBV19 - TGTGCCAGCAGAATGGACACTGAAGCTTTCTTT CASRMDTEAFF
TRBJ1-5 few TRBV4-3 - TGCGCCAGCAGCCAATCAGGGGTTGGGACTCAGCCCCAGCATTTT CASSQSGVGTQPQHF
TRBJ2-7 - TRBV19 - TGTGCCAGTAGTATAATCCGGGAGTCAGAGCAGTACTTC CASSIIRESEQYF
TRBJ1-2 - TRBV5-1 - TGCGCCAGCAGCCCTGTAACAGGTTCCGGCTACACCTTC CASSPVTGSGYTF
TRBJ2-7 - TRBV11-2 TRBD2 TGTGCCAGCAGCATACTAGCGGGAGACTACGAGCAGTACTTC CASSILAGDYEQYF
TRBJ1-5 - TRBV28 - TGTGCCAGCAGTTTAAGGAGAAATCAGCCCCAGCATTTT CASSLRRNQPQHF
TRBJ2-2 - TRBV30 - TGTGCCTGGAGGCGGGACACCGGGGAGCTGTTTTTT CAWRRDTGELFF
TRBJ1-2 once TRBV30 - TGTGCCTCTCCAGGGAGGGCCTACACCTTC CASPGRAYTF
TRBJ1-1 - TRBV7-9 - TGTGCCAGCAGCTTAGGTACAGGGCAGACTGAAGCTTTCTTT CASSLGTGQTEAFF
TRBJ1-1 - TRBV6-5 - TGTGCCAGCAGACAGGGTAACCTGAACACTGAAGCTTTCTTT CASRQGNLNTEAFF
TRBJ1-6 once TRBV19 - TGTGCCAGTAGTATTTTTACAACTACCGGTTCACCCCTCCACTTT CASSIFTTTGSPLHF
TRBJ1-3 - TRBV5-6 TRBD1 TGTGCCAGCAGCTGGAGGACAGGGACTGGAAACACCATATATTTT CASSWRTGTGNTIYF
TRBJ1-2 - TRBV28 - TGTGCCAGCAGCCAGTGGGGCGATAACTATGGCTACACCTTC CASSQWGDNYGYTF
TRBJ2-3 - TRBV4-3 - TGCGCCAGCAGCCAAGATGGGGCAGCTGATACGCAGTATTTT CASSQDGAADTQYF
TRBJ1-2 once TRBV4-3 - TGCGCCAGCAGCCAAGAAAGCGGGGGACACTATGGCTACACCTTC CASSQESGGHYGYTF
TRBJ2-7 - TRBV2 TRBD1 TGTGCCAGCAGTCCCCAGACAGGGCCCTACGAGCAGTACTTC CASSPQTGPYEQYF
TRBJ2-5 - TRBV7-7 TRBD2 TGTGCCAGCAGCCACCGACTAGCGGGAGGGCAGACCCAGTACTTC CASSHRLAGGQTQYF
TRBJ2-2 - TRBV7-9 - TGTGCCAGCAGCCCCCTAAAGGGGGACACCGGGGAGCTGTTTTTT CASSPLKGDTGELFF
TRBJ2-1 - TRBV7-3 - TGTGCCAGCGCGGAAAGCGGAACCTACAATGAGCAGTTCTTC CASAESGTYNEQFF
TRBJ2-5 once TRBV30 - TGTGCCTGGAGTCGTCCCCCCCCAGAGACCCAGTACTTC CAWSRPPPETQYF
TRBJ2-5 - TRBV27 TRBD1 TGTGCCAGCAGTTCCCGGCGACAGGGCGTTCGGGAGACCCAGTACTTC CASSSRRQGVRETQYF
TRBJ1-6 once TRBV6-6 - TGTGCCAGCAGTTACGACAGAGGAAGTTCACCCCTCCACTTT CASSYDRGSSPLHF
TRBJ2-7 - TRBV21-1 - TGTGCCAGCATAAAATCCTACAGGAACTACGAGCAGTACTTC CASIKSYRNYEQYF
TRBJ1-1 - TRBV19 TRBD1 TGTGCCAGTTCGCCCGGGACAGTGAACACTGAAGCTTTCTTT CASSPGTVNTEAFF
TRBJ1-5 - TRBV28 - TGTGCCAGCCGCCCCAGGGAGGGGCAGCCCCAGCATTTT CASRPREGQPQHF
TRBJ2-2 - TRBV10-3 TRBD1 TGTGCCATCAGTGGGGACAGAGTCACCGGGGAGCTGTTTTTT CAISGDRVTGELFF
TRBJ1-2 few TRBV6-6 TRBD1 TGTGCCAGCAGCGCCCTCGGGACAGGGGTTGGCTACACCTTC CASSALGTGVGYTF
TRBJ2-1 few TRBV28 - TGTGCCAGCGGTGAGGGGGTCAATGAGCAGTTCTTC CASGEGVNEQFF
TRBJ1-3 - TRBV5-6 - TGTGCCAGCAGCTTGGAGACGGGAAGCTCTGGAAACACCATATATTTT CASSLETGSSGNTIYF
TRBJ1-1 - TRBV6-6 - TGTGCCAGCAGGGCACGGGGGGGGCTTTTCTCTGAAGCTTTCTTT CASRARGGLFSEAFF
TRBJ1-2 - TRBV6-5 TRBD1 TGTGCCAGCAGTTACGTCCCGGGACAGGGGGAACTTGGCTACACCTTC CASSYVPGQGELGYTF
TRBJ2-1 few TRBV10-1 TRBD1 TGCGCCAGCAGTGAGGGGGGACAGCCTACCTACAATGAGCAGTTCTTC CASSEGGQPTYNEQFF
TRBJ2-4 - TRBV7-9 TRBD2 TGTGCCAGCAGCCCCGGGGGGACCCAAGGTCCTATAGCCAAAAACATTCAGTACTTC CASSPGGTQGPIAKNIQYF
TRBJ2-7 - TRBV5-1 - TGCGCCAGCAGGGGGAACAGGGTTGGAAGCCTCTACGAGCAGTACTTC CASRGNRVGSLYEQYF
TRBJ2-3 once TRBV27 - TGTGCCAGCAGTCCACGGTACAGCACAGATACGCAGTATTTT CASSPRYSTDTQYF
TRBJ1-1 - TRBV7-2 - TGTGCCAGCAGCCGAAGAGGGAACACTGAAGCTTTCTTT CASSRRGNTEAFF
TRBJ1-2 many TRBV28 TRBD1 TGTGCCAGCAGTTTATGGGGGACAGGGACTCGGTCAGGCTATGGCTACACCTTC CASSLWGTGTRSGYGYTF
TRBJ1-2 once TRBV5-5 - TGTGCCAGCAGCTCCCAACCGACAGAATACTATGGCTACACCTTC CASSSQPTEYYGYTF
TRBJ2-3 few TRBV18 TRBD2 TGTGCCAGCTCACCTAGGACTAGCGGGAGTCCGGATACGCAGTATTTT CASSPRTSGSPDTQYF
TRBJ2-1 medium-sized TRBV15 TRBD2 TGTGCCACCAGCAGAGGGACTAGCTCCTACAATGAGCAGTTCTTC CATSRGTSSYNEQFF
TRBJ1-1 - TRBV5-6 TRBD1 TGTGCCAGCAGCTTGACTCAGGGGGGCACTGAAGCTTTCTTT CASSLTQGGTEAFF
TRBJ2-5 - TRBV28 TRBD1 TGTGCCAGCAGCCCCACAGGGGTATCGCTTAGAGAGACCCAGTACTTC CASSPTGVSLRETQYF
TRBJ2-1 - TRBV14 TRBD2 TGTGCCAGCAGCCAAGATCTCATGGTAGCGGGAGGGCAGTTCTTC CASSQDLMVAGGQFF
TRBJ1-2 - TRBV2 - TGTGCCAGCAGTGAAGCAGACAGCTACTATGGCTACACCTTC CASSEADSYYGYTF
TRBJ2-1 - TRBV27 - TGTGCCAGCGCCGATACCGGTGGTGCGGATGAGCAGTTCTTC CASADTGGADEQFF
TRBJ2-5 few TRBV7-8 - TGTGCCAGCAGCACCCACCGGTGGGGGCGGGCGGAGACCCAGTACTTC CASSTHRWGRAETQYF
TRBJ1-5 once TRBV19 TRBD1 TGTGCCAGTAGTATAACCGGGCCGGGACAGGGGTCAAATCAGCCCCAGCATTTT CASSITGPGQGSNQPQHF
TRBJ2-3 - TRBV7-2 TRBD2 TGTGCCAGCAGCTCGCAGACATTTTCTAGCGGGGGGCAGTATTTT CASSSQTFSSGGQYF
TRBJ2-7 - TRBV18 TRBD1 TGTGCCAGCTCACTGGGACAGAACTACGAGCAGTACTTC CASSLGQNYEQYF
TRBJ2-3 few TRBV4-2 TRBD1 TGTGCCAGCAGCCTGCAGGGGGCGCTCACAGATACGCAGTATTTT CASSLQGALTDTQYF
TRBJ1-5 - TRBV28 TRBD1 TGTGCCAGCAGTTTACAACAAGCTGCGACAGGGGCGGCTGGATTAAGCAATCAGCCCCAGCATTTT CASSLQQAATGAAGLSNQPQHF
TRBJ2-3 - TRBV7-2 - TGTGCCAGCAGCTTATTCGGGGGAGTAGAAGGGACAGATACGCAGTATTTT CASSLFGGVEGTDTQYF
TRBJ1-3 - TRBV6-5 - TGTGCCAGCAGCTTAGACAGGAGTTGGGGAAACACCATATATTTT CASSLDRSWGNTIYF
TRBJ1-1 few TRBV11-3 - TGTGCCAGCAGTCCCCGGGACAACAATGAAGCTTTCTTT CASSPRDNNEAFF
TRBJ2-3 - TRBV5-1 TRBD2 TGCGCCAGCAGCTTGGTAGCGGGAGCCACAGATACGCAGTATTTT CASSLVAGATDTQYF
TRBJ2-1 few TRBV30 TRBD2 TGTGCCTGGAGTTGGAGGGAGGGCCCCTACAATGAGCAGTTCTTC CAWSWREGPYNEQFF
TRBJ2-7 - TRBV28 TRBD2 TGTGCCAGCATCCGCGGGACTAGCGAGCAGTACTTC CASIRGTSEQYF